This TCR beta chain was profiled in a study of T-cell memory formation after mild COVID-19. Germline loops: CDR1 MNHEY, CDR2 SVGAGI. The V gene lost 6 bases and the J gene lost 3 bases, with 14 bases spanning the gap. The CDR3 totals 14 residues. TCRdb re-called the 5' RACE reads with MiXCR, one entry per CDR3 protein. Of roughly 600,000 distinct CDR3 sequences in the sample, under 20% are singletons; the top ten hold about 12%. Sample: PBMCs or a T cell subset sorted from them (not recorded which). The receptor comes from an adult woman who had mild COVID-19 (a few samples of this study predate the infection). Cell type and time point are not known. The V call is TRBV6-5, the J call TRBJ1-1, with D possibly matching TRBD1 (5 bases). The CDR3 nucleotides read TGTGCCAGCAGAGAACAGGTCAGGGACACTGAAGCTTTCTTT. Protein product: CASREQVRDTEAFF.